Presented here are 4 T cell receptor beta chains from one specimen sequenced in a study of blood T cell repertoires in COVID-19. Sequencing used immunoSEQ multiplex PCR; TCRdb keeps in-frame clones, though not all of them. The profile shows about 120,000 clones, 80% to 85% of them singletons. The sequenced sample consisted of PBMCs or T cells enriched from blood (not recorded which). These receptors came from a woman in her 30s who had recovered from COVID-19.

V is TRBV19 and J is TRBJ2-3, with TRBD2 matching over 10 bases. The CDR3 consists of 15 residues. After removal of 7 bases from V and 4 bases from J, the junction contained 8 bases not matched to a gene. Germline CDR1 and CDR2: LNHDA and SQIVND (reference sequence). The CDR3 nucleotides read TGTGCCAGTACGACGGCTAGCGGGAGTTCAGATACGCAGTATTTT. Its translation is CASTTASGSSDTQYF.

The V call is TRBV5-4, the J call TRBJ2-7, with TRBD1 matching over 9 bases. Trimming removed 0 bases from V and 7 bases from J; junction bases left unmatched: 8. The CDR3 has 15 amino acids. The germline CDR1 and CDR2 sequences are SGHNT and YYREEE (reference sequence). The CDR3 DNA is TGTGCCAGCAGCTTGGTGGGACAGGGATTCGTAGAGCAGTACTTC. This gives the protein CASSLVGQGFVEQYF.

The chain employs TRBV30 and TRBJ2-7; TRBD1 matches 8 bases. CDR3 length: 17 amino acids. The junction had 17 bases not matched to a gene; V was cut back by 0 bases and J by 7 bases. Germline V gene data show CDR1 as GTSNPN and CDR2 as SVGIG (reference sequence). The CDR3 here is CAWSVPPRLTGALEQYF. The CDR3 DNA is TGTGCCTGGAGTGTACCCCCTCGGTTGACAGGGGCGTTAGAGCAGTACTTC.

This clone was seen more than once but under ten times. CDR3 sequence: CASSPRTGGYEQYF. The CDR3 DNA follows: TGTGCCAGCAGTCCCCGGACAGGGGGGTACGAGCAGTACTTC. The chain employs TRBV28 and TRBJ2-7; TRBD1 matches at 10 bases. Germline CDR1 is MDHEN and CDR2 is SYDVKM. V gave up 5 bases and J gave up 4 bases; unmatched junction bases: 5. There are 14 residues in the CDR3.